The rows below give T cell receptor beta chains drawn from one sample of a study of Ad26.COV2.S vaccination and SARS-CoV-2 variants. Libraries were prepared by immunoSEQ multiplex PCR; TCRdb keeps only in-frame clonotypes and omits some of them. The table lists around 270,000 clones, about 83% of them singletons. Specimen: peripheral blood, collected in a trial of Ad26.COV2.S vaccine versus placebo. Receptor source: a person between 18 and 65 years old who received the Ad26.COV2.S COVID-19 vaccine or a placebo. CDR3s include the opening cysteine and the closing phenylalanine or tryptophan. The D gene is left open where the match is weak. Part of the rows lack a size; the others show once, few, many or a class for expanded clones.

clone size	D gene	V gene	J gene	CDR3 length	CDR3 protein	CDR3 DNA
.	TRBD1	TRBV6-1	TRBJ1-4	16	CASSDGQVPTNEKLFF	TGTGCCAGCAGTGATGGACAGGTTCCCACTAATGAAAAACTGTTTTTT
.	.	TRBV7-2	TRBJ1-2	16	CASSLSRGQSNYGYTF	TGTGCCAGCAGCTTATCCAGGGGACAATCTAACTATGGCTACACCTTC
.	TRBD1	TRBV19	TRBJ1-5	15	CASSIWQGASQPQHF	TGTGCCAGTAGTATATGGCAGGGGGCGAGTCAGCCCCAGCATTTT
once	.	TRBV5-1	TRBJ2-1	15	CASSLGPGEVNEQFF	TGCGCCAGCAGCTTGGGGCCAGGGGAGGTGAATGAGCAGTTCTTC
once	.	TRBV11-2	TRBJ2-3	12	CASSHGLDTQYF	TGTGCCAGCAGCCACGGATTAGATACGCAGTATTTT
.	TRBD2	TRBV9	TRBJ2-5	17	CASSVGRREGFQETQYF	TGTGCCAGCAGCGTCGGTAGGCGGGAGGGGTTTCAAGAGACCCAGTACTTC
once	.	TRBV6-5	TRBJ1-2	14	CASSYSGKNYGYTF	TGTGCCAGCAGTTACTCCGGCAAGAACTATGGCTACACCTTC
few	.	TRBV7-9	TRBJ2-7	15	CASSSRDGVSYEQYF	TGTGCCAGCAGCTCCCGAGACGGAGTCTCCTACGAGCAGTACTTC
.	TRBD2	TRBV10-3	TRBJ2-3	12	CAISESKRGQYF	TGTGCCATCAGTGAGTCAAAGCGGGGGCAGTATTTT
once	TRBD1	TRBV28	TRBJ1-4	15	CASRGQGAFLEKLFF	TGTGCCAGCAGGGGACAGGGGGCGTTCTTGGAAAAACTGTTTTTT
.	.	TRBV18	TRBJ1-4	14	CASSPGVINEKLFF	TGTGCCAGCTCACCAGGGGTTATTAATGAAAAACTGTTTTTT